The rows below give T cell receptor beta chains drawn from one sample of a study of Ad26.COV2.S vaccination and SARS-CoV-2 variants. The protocol was immunoSEQ multiplex PCR, while the TCRdb copy is restricted to in-frame clones and leaves out a portion. This sample has 300,000 to 500,000 clones, with more than 85% found just once. Sequenced material: peripheral blood, taken in a trial of Ad26.COV2.S vaccine versus placebo. The receptors stem from a person between 18 and 59 years old who received the Ad26.COV2.S COVID-19 vaccine or a placebo. CDR3s leave out the opening cysteine and the closing phenylalanine or tryptophan. Some rows have no size entry. The others give once, few or many, or a class for an expanded clone.

clone_size | v_call | cdr3_aa
NA | TRBV6-5 | ATAGPQETQY
NA | TRBV6-5 | ASSDLQGNTIY
NA | TRBV4-1 | ASRKTGNTEAF
NA | TRBV7-8 | ASSSWGGRNKAEAF
NA | TRBV4-3 | ASSHSWGGNTEAF
NA | TRBV5-1 | ASREPGLVTEAF
NA | TRBV6-6 | ASSQLSARGYMRRYGYT
NA | TRBV7-8 | ASSLDRGWQPQH
NA | TRBV5-1 | ASSISGGAVDTQY
NA | TRBV6-5 | ASSKRDRHNSPLH
few | TRBV4-1 | ASSQFKDYSPLH
NA | TRBV7-7 | ASSTDTSSYNEQF
NA | TRBV11-2 | ASSPGTTTNEKLF
medium-sized | TRBV5-5 | ASSFSTGTGGGGYT
once | TRBV5-6 | ASSLAGSTYEQY
few | TRBV5-1 | ASSLTTNTGELF
few | TRBV11-2 | ASSFAGQLNSPLH
NA | TRBV19 | ASSIGSGNYGYT